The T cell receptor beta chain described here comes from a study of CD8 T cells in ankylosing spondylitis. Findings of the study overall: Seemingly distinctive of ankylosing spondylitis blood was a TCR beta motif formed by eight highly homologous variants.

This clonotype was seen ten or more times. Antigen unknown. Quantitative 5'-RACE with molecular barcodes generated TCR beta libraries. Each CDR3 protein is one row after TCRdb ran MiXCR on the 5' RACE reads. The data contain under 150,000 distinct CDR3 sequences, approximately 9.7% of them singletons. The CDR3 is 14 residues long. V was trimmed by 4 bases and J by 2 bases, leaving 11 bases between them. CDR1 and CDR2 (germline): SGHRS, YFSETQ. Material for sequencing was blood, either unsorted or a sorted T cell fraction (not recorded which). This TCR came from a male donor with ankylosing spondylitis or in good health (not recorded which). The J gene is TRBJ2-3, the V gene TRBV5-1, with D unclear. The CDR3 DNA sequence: TGCGCCAGCAGCCTACAACAACCCACAGATACGCAGTATTTT. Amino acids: CASSLQQPTDTQYF.